Shown below are 30 T cell receptor beta chains from a single sample sequenced in a study of control samples from healthy donors and cancer patients. Repertoires were generated with immunoSEQ multiplex PCR, while TCRdb's copy carries only in-frame clones and drops some. The sample carries fewer than 200,000 clones, approximately 94% recorded once. Sequencing was done on a sample of PBMCs. These receptors all stem from a man aged 60-69 years with colorectal cancer.

V and J are TRBV7-2 and TRBJ2-1, with D maybe TRBD1 (6 bases). The CDR3 runs to 15 residues. V was shortened by 3 bases and J by 8 bases, with 17 bases between the two germline ends. Germline V gives CDR1 SGHTA, CDR2 FQGNSA. The CDR3 is CASSLRARGLDEQFF. The CDR3 DNA is TGTGCCAGCAGCTTGAGAGCCAGGGGATTGGATGAGCAGTTCTTC.

The rearrangement uses TRBV7-8 and TRBJ2-3; D unclear. The CDR3 is 12 amino acids. Per the germline V gene, CDR1 is SGHVS and CDR2 is FQNEAQ. V was cut by 5 bases and J by 2 bases, with 5 bases left in between. CDR3 sequence reads: CASSRFTDTQYF. The CDR3 nucleotides read TGTGCCAGCAGCCGATTCACAGATACGCAGTATTTT.

The sample holds one count of this clone. V gene TRBV20-1 combines with J gene TRBJ1-4; D is uncertain. The germline V gene encodes CDR1 DFQATT and CDR2 SNEGSKA (reference sequence). V lost 1 base and J 8 bases, leaving 5 bases between the germline ends. The CDR3 loop spans 11 amino acids. DNA of the CDR3: TGCAGTGCTAGAGTGGTAGAAAAACTGTTTTTT. Protein: CSARVVEKLFF.

The chain combines TRBV4-3 with TRBJ1-3; 8 bases align to TRBD1. CDR3 length: 18 amino acids. V gave up 0 bases and J gave up 3 bases; unmatched junction bases: 10. Germline CDR1 and CDR2: LGHNA and YSLEER. In DNA form, the CDR3 reads TGCGCCAGCAGCCAAGACCTCCCCGGGACAGGTGATGGAAACACCATATATTTT. It encodes CASSQDLPGTGDGNTIYF.

The chain recombines TRBV10-3 with TRBJ2-7; maybe TRBD2 (5 bases). Trimming removed 4 bases from V and 5 bases from J, with 9 bases in between. The CDR3 extends over 12 amino acids. Per the germline V gene, CDR1 is ENHRY and CDR2 is SYGVKD. CDR3 nucleotides: TGTGCCATCAGTGGGGCGGGTAACGAGCAGTACTTC. This translates into CAISGAGNEQYF.

The rearrangement links TRBV5-1 to TRBJ2-1; the D gene is possibly TRBD2 (6 bases). Germline V gives CDR1 SGHRS, CDR2 YFSETQ. This CDR3 is built from 16 residues. Between the trimmed V and J ends, which lost 0 bases and 6 bases, there was a span of 16 bases. The CDR3 DNA reads as TGCGCCAGCAGCTTGGCCGTCGGCTTGGGGGGCAATGAGCAGTTCTTC. Amino acids: CASSLAVGLGGNEQFF. Filled out from reference TRBV5-1 and TRBJ2-1, the complete variable domain reads KAGVTQTPRYLIKTRGQQVTLSCSPISGHRSVSWYQQTPGQGLQFLFEYFSETQRNKGNFPGRFSGRQFSNSRSEMNVSTLELGDSALYLCASSLAVGLGGNEQFFGPGTRLTVL.

This chain joins TRBV7-2 and TRBJ1-1, with D tentatively TRBD1 (6 bases). Looked up from germline, CDR1 is SGHTA and CDR2 is FQGNSA. The CDR3 is 14 residues long. V was shortened by 5 bases and J by 3 bases, with 13 bases between the two germline ends. CDR3 bases: TGTGCCAGCAGCCGCGGGGGGCAGGACACTGAAGCTTTCTTT. This gives the protein CASSRGGQDTEAFF.

This clone was detected once. This chain joins TRBV6-1 and TRBJ2-7; D is undetermined. CDR3 size: 13 residues. Germline values: CDR1 MNHNS, CDR2 SASEGT. V gave up 0 bases and J gave up 3 bases, with 6 bases separating them. CDR3 DNA: TGTGCCAGCAGTGAAGCGGGCAGCTACGAGCAGTACTTC. Translation gives CASSEAGSYEQYF.

This chain uses TRBV6-5 with TRBJ2-1; D is perhaps TRBD1 (6 bases). Germline V gene data show CDR1 as MNHEY and CDR2 as SVGAGI. The CDR3 runs 14 residues. Deletions cut 6 bases from V and 4 bases from J, with 13 bases between. The CDR3 spells CASSLSQGYNEQFF. The CDR3, as DNA: TGTGCCAGCAGCCTCAGCCAGGGGTACAATGAGCAGTTCTTC.

A word on this clone: Within the sample, other DNA sequences also encode this same CDR3. The gene calls are TRBV7-2 and TRBJ2-5; D not certain. V shed 5 bases and J shed 4 bases, with 5 bases lying between them. Germline V gene data show CDR1 as SGHTA and CDR2 as FQGNSA. The CDR3 totals 11 residues. The CDR3 spells CASSARETQYF. The CDR3 DNA is TGTGCCAGCAGCGCGCGAGAGACCCAGTACTTC.

The chain employs TRBV3-1 (or the pseudogene TRBV3-2) and TRBJ2-5; the match to TRBD2 covers 8 bases. Per the germline V gene, CDR1 is LGHDT and CDR2 is YNNKEL (reference sequence). The V segment lost 4 bases and the J segment 5 bases; nucleotides outside the gene matches: 6. The CDR3 is made up of 14 amino acids. CDR3: CASSRRGVGETQYF. The CDR3, as DNA: TGTGCCAGCAGCCGGCGGGGGGTTGGTGAGACCCAGTACTTC.

CDR3 nucleotide sequence: TGTGCCAGCAGTTCACCGGGACAGGGAGTCAATGGCTACACCTTC. This gives the protein CASSSPGQGVNGYTF. The genes are TRBV28 and TRBJ1-2; 9 bases match TRBD1. The germline CDR1 and CDR2 sequences are MDHEN and SYDVKM. The CDR3 loop spans 15 amino acids. J gave up 6 bases and V 4 bases, and 9 bases lay outside the gene matches.

The CDR3 protein is CASSSSAETDTQYF. The DNA for the CDR3 is TGTGCCAGCAGCTCCTCCGCGGAGACAGATACGCAGTATTTT. J is TRBJ2-3 and V is TRBV13; no clear D gene. Trimming shortened V by 4 bases and J by 3 bases, and 11 bases separated the two germline ends. The CDR3 covers 14 residues. From germline, CDR1 is PRHDT and CDR2 FYEKMQ (reference sequence).

The CDR3 DNA reads TGTGCCATCAGCGCCGATCCTAACTATGGCTACACCTTC. Translated: CAISADPNYGYTF. J is TRBJ1-2 and V is TRBV10-3; D call uncertain. Trimming took 6 bases from V and 0 from J, leaving 8 bases between them. The germline gives CDR1 ENHRY, CDR2 SYGVKD. CDR3 length: 13 residues.

The rearrangement joins TRBV4-1 to TRBJ2-2; maybe TRBD1 (6 bases). The germline CDR1 and CDR2 sequences are MGHRA and YSYEKL. The CDR3 consists of 16 residues. The V gene lost 0 bases and the J gene lost 3 bases, with 11 bases spanning the gap. The CDR3 DNA reads TGCGCCAGCAGCCAAGAGGGGGCTGCGGACACCGGGGAGCTGTTTTTT. Amino acids: CASSQEGAADTGELFF.

The chain employs TRBV4-3 and TRBJ1-2; 7 positions agree with TRBD1. The V gene's germline CDR1 is LGHNA and CDR2 YSLEER. With 3 bases clipped from V and 2 bases from J, the junction kept 6 bases outside the gene matches. This CDR3 region has 15 residues. The CDR3, as DNA: TGCGCCAGCAGCCACTACGACAGGGACAACTATGGCTACACCTTC. It specifies CASSHYDRDNYGYTF.

The DNA for the CDR3 is TGTGCCAGCGGTCGACAGGGGGTTGGAGCTTTCTTT. This translates into CASGRQGVGAFF. The V gene is TRBV28, the J gene TRBJ1-1, with 9 positions matching TRBD1. Germline loops: CDR1 MDHEN, CDR2 SYDVKM. The CDR3 length is 12 residues. V was clipped by 8 bases and J by 10 bases; unmatched bases: 8.

The J gene is TRBJ1-5, the V gene TRBV7-2, with D maybe TRBD1 (5 bases). From germline, CDR1 is SGHTA and CDR2 FQGNSA. V shed 1 base and J shed 1 base, with 8 bases lying between them. The length of the CDR3 is 15 residues. The CDR3 DNA reads TGTGCCAGCAGCTTAGGAGGGACGAGCAATCAGCCCCAGCATTTT. The encoded protein is CASSLGGTSNQPQHF.

The chain carries TRBV3-1 (or the pseudogene TRBV3-2) and TRBJ2-3, with a weak D call TRBD2 (6 bases). The germline V gene has CDR1 LGHDT and CDR2 YNNKEL (reference sequence). Between the trimmed V and J ends, which lost 6 bases and 7 bases, there was a span of 14 bases. This CDR3 is built from 13 residues. The CDR3 protein is CASRGPGLYTQYF. The CDR3 DNA reads TGTGCCAGCAGGGGTCCGGGACTCTATACGCAGTATTTT.

The chain employs TRBV6-5 and TRBJ2-2; D unresolved. The V end lost 4 bases, the J end lost 4 bases, and 7 bases lay between the germline ends. The CDR3 loop spans 13 amino acids. CDR1 MNHEY and CDR2 SVGAGI come from the germline V gene. The CDR3 loop reads CASSFRPTGELFF. The CDR3 DNA is TGTGCCAGCAGTTTTCGGCCCACCGGGGAGCTGTTTTTT.

This chain links TRBV6-5 with TRBJ1-1; D is perhaps TRBD1 (6 bases). V was cut by 5 bases and J by 1 base, with 8 bases left in between. CDR1 is MNHEY, CDR2 SVGAGI, per germline. The CDR3 extends over 13 amino acids. The chain's CDR3 is CASSIQGNTEAFF. The CDR3 nucleotides read TGTGCCAGCAGTATACAGGGGAACACTGAAGCTTTCTTT.

This clone was recorded only once. The CDR3 is CASSQQGIVNEKLFF. DNA of the CDR3: TGCGCCAGCAGCCAACAGGGGATAGTAAATGAAAAACTGTTTTTT. The J gene is TRBJ1-4, the V gene TRBV4-3; D perhaps matches TRBD1 (6 bases). Looked up from germline, CDR1 is LGHNA and CDR2 is YSLEER. There are 15 residues in the CDR3. Trimming stripped 2 bases from V and 5 bases from J, with 12 bases between.

This chain connects TRBV6-6 to TRBJ1-1; D is perhaps TRBD1 (5 bases). Germline V lookup: CDR1 MNHNY, CDR2 SVGAGI (reference sequence). The germline V and J ends were trimmed by 7 bases and 3 bases, with 12 bases remaining between them. The CDR3 sequence is 13 residues long. DNA of the CDR3: TGTGCCAGCACCTCTCCCAGGGACACTGAAGCTTTCTTT. Translation gives CASTSPRDTEAFF.

The V gene is TRBV7-9, the J gene TRBJ2-1; 9 bases match TRBD2. CDR1 is SEHNR and CDR2 is FQNEAQ in the germline V gene (reference sequence). The length of the CDR3 is 18 residues. V dropped 5 bases and J dropped 4; count of bases not matched to a gene: 15. The CDR3 region has the DNA TGTGCCAGCAGCCCATTGCAGACTAGCGGAGACCAATACAATGAGCAGTTCTTC. It is translated as CASSPLQTSGDQYNEQFF.

V gene TRBV6-2 or TRBV6-3 combines with J gene TRBJ2-1; D is unclear. From germline, CDR1 is MNHEY and CDR2 SVGEGT. The germline V and J ends were trimmed by 3 bases and 3 bases, with 3 bases remaining between them. The CDR3 covers 12 residues. CDR3 sequence: CASSYDYNEQFF. The CDR3 coding sequence is TGTGCCAGCAGTTATGACTACAATGAGCAGTTCTTC.

This clone has a single count. The chain has TRBV11-3 and TRBJ2-3; 7 nucleotides align to TRBD1. The V and J ends lost 3 bases and 6 bases, in that order; junction bases with no gene match: 3. The germline gives CDR1 SGHNT, CDR2 YENEEA. The CDR3 is 13 residues long. DNA for the CDR3: TGTGCCAGCAGCTTCGACAGGGCTGATACGCAGTATTTT. This codes for CASSFDRADTQYF. Supplemented by reference TRBV11-3 and TRBJ2-3, the full variable domain reads EAGVVQSPRYKIIEKKQPVAFWCNPISGHNTLYWYLQNLGQGPELLIRYENEEAVDDSQLPKDRFSAERLKGVDSTLKIQPAELGDSAVYLCASSFDRADTQYFGPGTRLTVL.

This clone appeared a single time. The J gene is TRBJ2-7, the V gene TRBV7-7; D uncertain. Germline V CDR1 and CDR2: SSHAT, FNYEAQ (reference sequence). CDR3 length: 13 residues. Trimming stripped 2 bases from V and 3 bases from J, with 8 bases between. Here the CDR3 DNA reads TGTGCCAGCAGCTTAAAATCAGGCTACGAGCAGTACTTC. As protein: CASSLKSGYEQYF.

The V and J genes are TRBV12-3 or TRBV12-4 and TRBJ1-1; D perhaps matches TRBD1 (5 bases). CDR3 length: 13 amino acids. Trimming stripped 3 bases from V and 1 base from J, with 6 bases between. The DNA of the CDR3 is TGTGCCAGCAGTTTTACAGGGAACACTGAAGCTTTCTTT. Amino acids: CASSFTGNTEAFF.

The chain combines TRBV6-2 or TRBV6-3 with TRBJ2-7; D unclear. Germline V gives CDR1 MNHEY, CDR2 SVGEGT. With 2 bases removed from V and 0 bases from J, the gap between germline ends came to 5 bases. This CDR3 has 13 residues. The CDR3 spells CASSYRSSYEQYF. The CDR3 DNA follows: TGTGCCAGCAGTTACAGGAGCTCCTACGAGCAGTACTTC.

The table lists this clone with a count of one. CDR3 sequence (DNA): TGTGCCAGCAGTGAGGAGCGGTACCCGGGTAATACGCAGTATTTT. It encodes CASSEERYPGNTQYF. The rearrangement joins TRBV6-1 to TRBJ2-3, with D possibly TRBD2 on 5 matching bases. The V and J ends lost 3 bases and 7 bases respectively, with 17 bases between them. The CDR3 covers 15 residues. Germline CDR1 and CDR2: MNHNS and SASEGT.